This is a list of T cell receptor beta chains from one sample in a study of cytomegalovirus exposure and HLA in healthy donors. Clones were read by immunoSEQ multiplex PCR, and TCRdb kept only the in-frame ones, dropping some. The table lists around 190,000 clones, 75% to 85% of them singletons. The sequenced sample was PBMCs. Receptor source: a girl under 10 years old in good health and CMV-seropositive. Both conserved end residues are part of each CDR3. Each record gives: V gene, CDR3 length, clone size, D gene, J gene, CDR3 protein, CDR3 DNA. A D gene is named only where the DNA matches it firmly. Clone size is not always given. Where it is, it says once, few, many or a class for expanded clones.

TRBV6-5	15	NA	TRBD2	TRBJ2-3	CASSAPSGNADTQYF	TGTGCCAGCAGTGCCCCTAGCGGTAACGCAGATACGCAGTATTTT
TRBV7-3	15	NA	TRBD1	TRBJ1-1	CASSSGQGENTEAFF	TGTGCCAGCAGCTCCGGACAGGGGGAAAACACTGAAGCTTTCTTT
TRBV11-3	14	NA	NA	TRBJ1-3	CASSFRGIENTIYF	TGTGCCAGCAGCTTCCGGGGAATCGAAAACACCATATATTTT
TRBV7-2	13	NA	NA	TRBJ1-5	CASSFREDQPQHF	TGTGCCAGCAGCTTCCGGGAAGATCAGCCCCAGCATTTT
TRBV25-1	12	once	NA	TRBJ2-2	CASSGSTGELFF	TGTGCCAGCAGCGGGTCCACCGGGGAGCTGTTTTTT
TRBV7-9	16	NA	NA	TRBJ1-1	CASSPITRGGTTEAFF	TGTGCCAGCAGCCCAATCACTCGGGGGGGGACCACTGAAGCTTTCTTT
TRBV2	13	NA	NA	TRBJ2-2	CASNGGPGGELFF	TGTGCCAGCAATGGGGGCCCGGGCGGGGAGCTGTTTTTT
TRBV11-2	17	NA	TRBD1	TRBJ2-1	CASSLISGTGGRNEQFF	TGTGCCAGCAGCTTGATCTCCGGGACAGGGGGTCGCAATGAGCAGTTCTTC
TRBV5-8	15	NA	NA	TRBJ1-5	CASSSTAADAQPQHF	TGTGCCAGCAGCTCGACGGCCGCGGATGCTCAGCCCCAGCATTTT
TRBV7-6	15	NA	TRBD1	TRBJ1-1	CASSPPGGKNTEAFF	TGTGCCAGCAGCCCCCCAGGGGGAAAGAACACTGAAGCTTTCTTT
TRBV19	12	NA	NA	TRBJ2-7	CASSGGFYEQYF	TGTGCCAGTAGTGGAGGATTCTACGAGCAGTACTTC
TRBV6-1	12	NA	NA	TRBJ2-1	CASSIRTVEQFF	TGTGCCAGCAGTATACGGACAGTGGAGCAGTTCTTC
TRBV6-1	13	NA	NA	TRBJ2-2	CASSVERPGELFF	TGTGCCAGCAGTGTAGAGCGGCCCGGGGAGCTGTTTTTT
TRBV4-2	16	NA	TRBD2	TRBJ2-5	CASSQAGLVNQETQYF	TGTGCCAGCAGCCAGGCAGGACTAGTTAACCAAGAGACCCAGTACTTC
TRBV11-2	16	NA	TRBD2	TRBJ2-5	CASSLREAPSGETQYF	TGTGCCAGCAGCTTGCGGGAGGCTCCTTCGGGAGAGACCCAGTACTTC
TRBV6-1	14	NA	NA	TRBJ1-2	CASSDLTELYGYTF	TGTGCCAGCAGTGATTTGACAGAACTCTATGGCTACACCTTC
TRBV19	14	NA	TRBD1	TRBJ1-1	CASSRQGIATEAFF	TGTGCCAGTAGCAGACAGGGAATTGCAACTGAAGCTTTCTTT
TRBV29-1	13	once	NA	TRBJ1-4	CSVGHTTNEKLFF	TGCAGCGTGGGACATACAACTAATGAAAAACTGTTTTTT
TRBV2	13	few	NA	TRBJ2-7	CASKLGGVYEQYF	TGTGCCAGCAAGCTGGGGGGAGTATACGAGCAGTACTTC
TRBV2	15	NA	NA	TRBJ2-1	CASSENPHGETEQFF	TGTGCCAGCAGTGAAAATCCTCACGGTGAAACTGAGCAGTTCTTC
TRBV28	16	NA	NA	TRBJ2-5	CASSLSSGTLAETQYF	TGTGCCAGCAGTTTAAGTTCCGGGACTCTAGCAGAGACCCAGTACTTC
TRBV29-1	13	once	TRBD1	TRBJ2-7	CSVPGQGPYEQYF	TGCAGCGTTCCGGGACAGGGACCCTACGAGCAGTACTTC
TRBV6-5	16	few	TRBD1	TRBJ1-1	CASSYSLQGRRTEAFF	TGTGCCAGCAGTTATTCCCTACAGGGGCGGCGCACTGAAGCTTTCTTT
TRBV19	14	NA	TRBD1	TRBJ1-2	CASNHRGVYYGYTF	TGTGCCAGTAATCACAGGGGGGTATACTATGGCTACACCTTC
TRBV5-4	11	NA	NA	TRBJ2-1	CASSLFREQFF	TGTGCCAGCAGCTTATTTCGGGAGCAGTTCTTC
TRBV6-5	14	NA	TRBD1	TRBJ2-2	CASSSSQGAGELFF	TGTGCCAGCAGTTCCTCTCAGGGGGCCGGGGAGCTGTTTTTT
TRBV10-3	15	NA	TRBD1	TRBJ1-4	CAISNAGGSNEKLFF	TGTGCCATCAGCAACGCAGGGGGTAGTAATGAAAAACTGTTTTTT
TRBV9	15	NA	NA	TRBJ1-3	CASSVFVSSGNTIYF	TGTGCCAGCAGCGTATTTGTGAGCTCTGGAAACACCATATATTTT
TRBV5-6	15	NA	TRBD1	TRBJ1-1	CASSVVRQGDTEAFF	TGTGCCAGCAGCGTGGTTAGACAGGGCGACACTGAAGCTTTCTTT
TRBV6-5	14	NA	NA	TRBJ1-1	CASRTDGGGAEAFF	TGTGCCAGCAGGACAGACGGGGGAGGGGCTGAAGCTTTCTTT
TRBV25-1	17	NA	TRBD2	TRBJ2-7	CASSESSPLAAPGEQYF	TGTGCCAGCAGTGAATCTAGCCCTCTAGCGGCCCCTGGAGAGCAGTACTTC
TRBV30	14	NA	TRBD2	TRBJ2-1	CAWETAGGDNEQFF	TGTGCCTGGGAGACAGCGGGAGGGGACAATGAGCAGTTCTTC
TRBV5-1	16	NA	TRBD1	TRBJ2-3	CASSFGAGGGTDTQYF	TGCGCCAGCAGCTTTGGGGCAGGGGGCGGGACAGATACGCAGTATTTT
TRBV28	14	NA	NA	TRBJ1-2	CASKTAGPNYGYTF	TGTGCCAGCAAGACCGCGGGGCCTAACTATGGCTACACCTTC
TRBV19	13	once	NA	TRBJ1-5	CASSIQDNQPQHF	TGTGCCAGTAGTATACAGGATAATCAGCCCCAGCATTTT
TRBV28	21	NA	NA	TRBJ1-5	CASSLLSWGGPGAVINQPQHF	TGTGCCAGCAGTTTATTAAGCTGGGGAGGGCCCGGCGCGGTGATCAATCAGCCCCAGCATTTT
TRBV5-1	16	few	NA	TRBJ1-4	CASSLQGWAVNEKLFF	TGCGCCAGCAGCTTACAGGGATGGGCCGTTAATGAAAAACTGTTTTTT
TRBV9	16	once	TRBD2	TRBJ2-4	CASSVDVGLADNIQYF	TGTGCCAGCAGCGTAGACGTGGGACTAGCGGACAACATTCAGTACTTC
TRBV11-2	15	once	TRBD1	TRBJ2-5	CASSFPDRAKETQYF	TGTGCCAGCAGCTTCCCGGACAGGGCTAAAGAGACCCAGTACTTC
TRBV4-1	16	NA	NA	TRBJ2-2	CASSARGQPNTGELFF	TGCGCCAGCAGCGCCAGGGGACAACCGAACACCGGGGAGCTGTTTTTT
TRBV19	14	NA	TRBD2	TRBJ2-3	CATRLAGGADTQYF	TGTGCCACCCGACTAGCGGGAGGAGCAGATACGCAGTATTTT
TRBV6-5	13	NA	NA	TRBJ2-7	CASSSPAGYEQYF	TGTGCCAGCAGTTCCCCCGCAGGCTACGAGCAGTACTTC
TRBV19	13	NA	TRBD1	TRBJ2-5	CASSPDRGETQYF	TGTGCCAGTAGTCCGGACAGGGGGGAGACCCAGTACTTC
TRBV6-4	13	NA	NA	TRBJ1-1	CASSAGRGTEAFF	TGTGCCAGCAGTGCAGGGAGGGGTACTGAAGCTTTCTTT
TRBV5-5	15	NA	NA	TRBJ2-1	CASSVEGGGYNEQFF	TGTGCCAGCAGCGTCGAGGGGGGGGGATACAATGAGCAGTTCTTC
TRBV7-7	16	NA	TRBD1	TRBJ2-2	CASSSGTGPNTGELFF	TGTGCCAGCAGCTCCGGGACAGGCCCGAACACCGGGGAGCTGTTTTTT
TRBV2	16	NA	NA	TRBJ1-5	CVSKAVQLYSNQPQHF	TGTGTATCGAAAGCCGTGCAACTTTATAGCAATCAGCCCCAGCATTTT
TRBV7-9	12	NA	NA	TRBJ2-7	CASSYSGREQYF	TGTGCCAGCAGCTACTCAGGGCGCGAGCAGTACTTC
TRBV4-1	12	NA	NA	TRBJ2-1	CASSHPPGEQFF	TGCGCCAGCAGCCACCCTCCGGGTGAGCAGTTCTTC
TRBV5-1	18	NA	NA	TRBJ1-5	CASQPEAKNRRSNQPQHF	TGCGCCAGCCAACCTGAGGCAAAGAATAGGAGAAGCAATCAGCCCCAGCATTTT
TRBV15	14	few	TRBD1	TRBJ1-6	CATSRGQGNSPLHF	TGTGCCACCAGCAGAGGACAGGGAAATTCACCCCTCCACTTT
TRBV5-4	14	NA	NA	TRBJ2-7	CASSLEQGGYEQYF	TGTGCCAGCAGCTTGGAACAGGGTGGGTACGAGCAGTACTTC
TRBV10-3	16	NA	NA	TRBJ1-2	CAIRGFLLRDGYGYTF	TGTGCCATCAGGGGTTTTCTTTTGAGGGATGGTTATGGCTACACCTTC
TRBV7-3	17	NA	TRBD1	TRBJ1-1	CASSLTGGANINTEAFF	TGTGCCAGCAGCTTGACAGGGGGCGCAAATATAAACACTGAAGCTTTCTTT
TRBV15	17	NA	TRBD2	TRBJ2-1	CATSRGTSGRPYNEQFF	TGTGCCACCAGCAGAGGAACTAGCGGGAGGCCCTACAATGAGCAGTTCTTC
TRBV5-1	16	NA	TRBD2	TRBJ2-3	CASSPPPAGNADTQYF	TGCGCCAGCAGCCCTCCCCCAGCGGGAAACGCAGATACGCAGTATTTT
TRBV6-1	13	NA	NA	TRBJ1-2	CASSELQGGGYTF	TGTGCCAGCAGTGAATTGCAGGGAGGCGGCTACACCTTC
TRBV13	11	few	NA	TRBJ1-2	CASSQGDGYTF	TGTGCCAGCAGCCAGGGCGATGGCTACACCTTC
TRBV7-6	16	NA	NA	TRBJ2-1	CASSPGPGTPYNEQFF	TGTGCCAGCTCCCCAGGCCCCGGGACACCTTACAATGAGCAGTTCTTC
TRBV6-5	13	NA	NA	TRBJ2-6	CASRRNKANVLTF	TGTGCCAGCAGGAGAAATAAGGCCAACGTCCTGACTTTC